This entry features one T cell receptor (beta chain) sequence. Its antigen remains unidentified. TCRdb called the 5' RACE reads again in MiXCR, with one record for every CDR3 protein. Of 200,000 to 250,000 distinct CDR3 sequences in the sample, under 30% are singletons; the top ten hold more than 6.5%. This record belongs to a study of CD8 T cells in ankylosing spondylitis. Overall study findings and caveats: Roughly eight highly homologous variants formed a TCR beta motif that appeared characteristic of ankylosing spondylitis blood.

Germline CDR1 and CDR2: MNHEY and SMNVEV (reference sequence). The CDR3 has 14 residues. V lost 6 bases and J lost 7; bases outside the gene matches: 6. The chain is built from TRBV27 and TRBJ1-4; 9 positions match TRBD1. The sequence was collected from a male donor with ankylosing spondylitis or in good health (not recorded which). The sequencing input was blood, either unsorted or a sorted T cell fraction (not recorded which). The CDR3, as DNA: TGTGCCAGCAGGGGATGGACAGGGGTTGAAAAACTGTTTTTT. Protein sequence: CASRGWTGVEKLFF.